A single sample is the source of the 24 T cell receptor beta chains below, sequenced in a study of OX40 agonist ivuxolimab in advanced cancers. Repertoires were generated with immunoSEQ multiplex PCR, while TCRdb's copy carries only in-frame clones and drops some. The sample lists 50,000 or so clones, 75% to 80% occurring once. Sample: CD4+ or CD8+ T cells sorted from blood, taken in a trial of the OX40 agonist ivuxolimab. The receptors were gathered from an adult with an advanced solid tumor such as melanoma, head and neck, liver or kidney cancer.

Only a few counts were recorded for this clone. V and J are TRBV4-3 and TRBJ1-6; D is possibly TRBD1 (5 bases). From germline, CDR1 is LGHNA and CDR2 YSLEER. Trimming cost V 3 bases and J 7 bases, with 16 bases left between them. This CDR3 is built from 16 residues. CDR3: CASSHSNRGSNSPLHF. The CDR3 DNA is TGCGCCAGCAGCCACTCGAATCGGGGCTCGAATTCACCCCTCCACTTT.

The CDR3 DNA sequence: TGTGCCAGCAGTTCCGGGACTAGCGGGTACGAGCAGTACTTC. Amino acids: CASSSGTSGYEQYF. The rearrangement links TRBV7-9 to TRBJ2-5, with 12 bases aligning to TRBD2. The end of the DNA aligns better with TRBJ2-7, so the J call may be wrong. Germline lookup yields CDR1 SEHNR and CDR2 FQNEAQ (reference sequence). CDR3 length: 14 residues.

The rearrangement uses TRBV19 and TRBJ2-7; D ambiguous. Germline CDR1 LNHDA, CDR2 SQIVND (reference sequence). The CDR3 runs 15 residues. Between the trimmed V and J ends, which lost 3 bases and 3 bases, there was a span of 15 bases. CDR3 DNA: TGTGCCAGTAGTATGTCAAGAAAGCCTGACTACGAGCAGTACTTC. Its translation: CASSMSRKPDYEQYF.

The genes are TRBV9 and TRBJ1-2, with a possible D match to TRBD1 (6 bases). Trimming shortened V by 4 bases and J by 0 bases, and 16 bases separated the two germline ends. Germline assignment: CDR1 SGDLS and CDR2 YYNGEE. This CDR3 has 16 residues. CDR3 region: CASSSTGRNTNYGYTF. The CDR3 DNA is TGTGCCAGCAGCAGTACAGGGAGGAATACTAACTATGGCTACACCTTC.

In this sample, this clone turned up once. This chain uses TRBV28 with TRBJ2-7; TRBD1 matches at 7 bases. The CDR3 is 15 amino acids. The V and J ends lost 6 bases and 3 bases, in that order; junction bases with no gene match: 11. Germline values: CDR1 MDHEN, CDR2 SYDVKM. The CDR3 spells CASRGPDRVNYEQYF. For the CDR3, the DNA is TGTGCCAGCAGGGGCCCAGACAGGGTAAACTACGAGCAGTACTTC.

The chain joins TRBV5-1 to TRBJ2-1, with 7 bases that match TRBD2. V lost 0 bases to trimming and J lost 9 bases; unmatched junction nucleotides: 6. This CDR3 contains 14 residues. Germline V lookup: CDR1 SGHRS, CDR2 YFSETQ. In nucleotides, the CDR3 is TGCGCCAGCAGCTTGGGACTAGCCATAGGTGAGCAGTTCTTC. Translated: CASSLGLAIGEQFF. Full variable domain (remainder filled in from reference TRBV5-1 and TRBJ2-1): KAGVTQTPRYLIKTRGQQVTLSCSPISGHRSVSWYQQTPGQGLQFLFEYFSETQRNKGNFPGRFSGRQFSNSRSEMNVSTLELGDSALYLCASSLGLAIGEQFFGPGTRLTVL.

J is TRBJ1-1 and V is TRBV7-2, with 9 bases fitting TRBD1. Germline trimming cut 3 bases from V and 1 base from J; bases unmatched to any gene: 12. In germline, CDR1 is SGHTA, CDR2 FQGNSA. There are 18 residues in the CDR3. CDR3 coding DNA: TGTGCCAGCAGCTTTGCACCGGGACAGGGCGGGCGGAACACTGAAGCTTTCTTT. Protein product: CASSFAPGQGGRNTEAFF.

The gene calls are TRBV7-2 and TRBJ2-1; TRBD2 aligns across 11 bases. V was pared by 5 bases and J by 8 bases, with 5 bases of the junction left unmatched. The germline gives CDR1 SGHTA, CDR2 FQGNSA. The CDR3 has 14 residues. CDR3 bases: TGTGCCAGCAGCCTAAGGACTAGCGGGCATGAGCAGTTCTTC. Protein: CASSLRTSGHEQFF.

This sequence joins TRBV9 and TRBJ1-4, with D unclear. The CDR3 is made up of 13 amino acids. Germline lookup yields CDR1 SGDLS and CDR2 YYNGEE. V was pared by 3 bases and J by 8 bases, with 11 bases between. CDR3 nucleotides: TGTGCCAGCAGCGCCCAAGGGAAGGAAAAACTGTTTTTT. This encodes CASSAQGKEKLFF.

This chain connects TRBV4-3 to TRBJ1-5; the D gene is possibly TRBD1 (5 bases). V lost 0 bases and J 6 bases, leaving 15 bases between the germline ends. The CDR3 is 16 amino acids. CDR1 is LGHNA and CDR2 is YSLEER in the germline V gene. The CDR3 protein is CASSQDRNGAGQPQHF. The CDR3 coding sequence is TGCGCCAGCAGCCAAGATCGGAACGGGGCAGGTCAGCCCCAGCATTTT.

V and J are TRBV2 and TRBJ1-5; no definite D call. The CDR3 is 14 residues long. From germline, CDR1 is SNHLY and CDR2 FYNNEI. With 4 bases removed from V and 0 bases from J, the gap between germline ends came to 7 bases. This CDR3 is CASSVFGSNQPQHF. The CDR3 DNA is TGTGCCAGCAGTGTCTTTGGTAGCAATCAGCCCCAGCATTTT.

The chain joins TRBV5-5 to TRBJ1-5; tentative D call: TRBD1 (5 bases). The CDR3 covers 14 residues. The V gene lost 4 bases and the J gene lost 4 bases, with 12 bases spanning the gap. Germline V gene sequence: CDR1 SGHKS, CDR2 YYEKEE (reference sequence). The CDR3 DNA reads TGTGCCAGCAGCATTGGGGGGGAGAATCAGCCCCAGCATTTT. It is translated as CASSIGGENQPQHF.

The count of this clone is one. This rearrangement joins TRBV5-6 to TRBJ2-1, with D possibly being TRBD2 (5 bases). The germline V and J ends were trimmed by 0 bases and 5 bases, with 12 bases remaining between them. The CDR3 consists of 15 residues. The germline CDR1 and CDR2 sequences are SGHDT and YYEEEE. The CDR3 DNA reads as TGTGCCAGCAGCTTGGATATAGGGAGCCACAATGAGCAGTTCTTC. It translates to CASSLDIGSHNEQFF.

The V gene is TRBV5-1, the J gene TRBJ1-2; 11 nucleotides align to TRBD1. Germline V gene data show CDR1 as SGHRS and CDR2 as YFSETQ. V was clipped by 4 bases and J by 4 bases; unmatched bases: 3. CDR3 length: 14 residues. The CDR3 coding sequence is TGCGCCAGCAGCCCGGGGACAGGGGGCTATGGCTACACCTTC. It specifies CASSPGTGGYGYTF. The whole variable domain, remainder taken from reference TRBV5-1 and TRBJ1-2, is KAGVTQTPRYLIKTRGQQVTLSCSPISGHRSVSWYQQTPGQGLQFLFEYFSETQRNKGNFPGRFSGRQFSNSRSEMNVSTLELGDSALYLCASSPGTGGYGYTFGSGTRLTVV.

V gene TRBV4-1 combines with J gene TRBJ2-7, with 13 positions matching TRBD2. The CDR3 loop spans 15 amino acids. Per germline, CDR1 MGHRA and CDR2 YSYEKL. J lost 3 bases, V lost 4 bases, and 3 bases had no gene match. The CDR3 reads CASSLGLAGSYEQYF. CDR3 bases: TGCGCCAGCAGCCTGGGACTAGCGGGGAGCTACGAGCAGTACTTC.

V and J are TRBV6-5 and TRBJ1-4; D possibly corresponds to TRBD1 (6 bases). The CDR3 runs 13 residues. V dropped 7 bases and J dropped 5 bases, with 11 bases sitting between them. Germline V lookup: CDR1 MNHEY, CDR2 SVGAGI. CDR3 amino acids: CASKGGVNEKLFF. The CDR3 nucleotides are TGTGCCAGCAAAGGGGGAGTGAATGAAAAACTGTTTTTT.

The chain has TRBV2 and TRBJ1-5; D unresolved. The V end lost 4 bases, the J end lost 3 bases, and 10 bases lay between the germline ends. This CDR3 is built from 14 residues. Germline V lookup: CDR1 SNHLY, CDR2 FYNNEI. The DNA for the CDR3 is TGTGCCAGCAGTGTCTTTGGGGACAATCAGCCCCAGCATTTT. Translation: CASSVFGDNQPQHF.

The rearrangement uses TRBV13 and TRBJ2-7, with D perhaps matching TRBD2 (6 bases). CDR1 is PRHDT, CDR2 FYEKMQ, per germline (reference sequence). The germline V and J ends were trimmed by 2 bases and 0 bases, with 8 bases remaining between them. The length of the CDR3 is 14 residues. The CDR3 is CASSLRGLSYEQYF. CDR3 in DNA: TGTGCCAGCAGCTTAAGGGGACTCTCCTACGAGCAGTACTTC.

This clone came up once. The V and J genes are TRBV6-6 and TRBJ1-4, with a possible D match to TRBD1 (5 bases). Germline V gene sequence: CDR1 MNHNY, CDR2 SVGAGI (reference sequence). The CDR3 loop spans 13 amino acids. Trimming removed 4 bases from V and 7 bases from J, with 10 bases in between. The CDR3 is CASSSGWGEKLFF. As DNA, the CDR3 is TGTGCCAGCAGTTCAGGGTGGGGTGAAAAACTGTTTTTT.

This chain joins TRBV6-5 and TRBJ2-7; D gene uncertain. The CDR3 is 14 amino acids. The V end lost 0 bases, the J end lost 5 bases, and 11 bases lay between the germline ends. CDR1 MNHEY and CDR2 SVGAGI come from the germline V gene. CDR3 DNA: TGTGCCAGCAGTTACTCGTTTTTACTCAACGAGCAGTACTTC. Translation gives CASSYSFLLNEQYF.

This rearrangement joins TRBV6-6 to TRBJ2-7; TRBD2 matches at 12 bases. V was pared by 6 bases and J by 6 bases, with 9 bases of the junction left unmatched. Looked up from germline, CDR1 is MNHNY and CDR2 is SVGAGI (reference sequence). The CDR3 covers 15 residues. The CDR3 DNA is TGTGCCAGCAGCCCCTCGGGACTAGCGGGCACCGAGCAGTACTTC. This gives the protein CASSPSGLAGTEQYF.

CDR3 DNA sequence: TGTGCCAGCAGCACGACTAGCCGGCGGCACACAGATACGCAGTATTTT. The encoded protein is CASSTTSRRHTDTQYF. The chain combines TRBV27 with TRBJ2-3; 7 bases match TRBD2. Trimming took 6 bases from V and 2 from J; bases not matched to a gene: 11. The CDR3 has 16 residues. CDR1 is MNHEY, CDR2 SMNVEV, per germline (reference sequence).

The V call is TRBV11-2, the J call TRBJ1-1, with a weak D call TRBD1 (5 bases). Germline assignment: CDR1 SGHAT and CDR2 FQNNGV. V was cut by 3 bases and J by 0 bases, with 5 bases left in between. The CDR3 has 13 amino acids. The CDR3 loop reads CASSLGVNTEAFF. CDR3 DNA sequence: TGTGCCAGCAGCTTGGGGGTGAACACTGAAGCTTTCTTT.

This chain joins TRBV5-6 and TRBJ1-2; D is uncertain. Germline CDR1 reads SGHDT; CDR2 reads YYEEEE. V lost 2 bases and J lost 8, with 25 bases in between. This CDR3 spans 17 amino acids. The CDR3 spells CASSFWVVRGKTQGYTF. CDR3 nucleotides: TGTGCCAGCAGCTTTTGGGTTGTTCGGGGTAAGACGCAAGGCTACACCTTC.